This T cell receptor (beta chain) was sequenced in a study of cytomegalovirus exposure and HLA in healthy donors. Notes on the study in general: The investigators catalogued 160 or so TCR beta chains as cytomegalovirus-associated. For most TCR sequences rarity was the rule, although some public TCRs occurred in many donors.

Profiled with immunoSEQ multiplex PCR; TCRdb holds only in-frame clones, not every one. This table holds fewer than 150,000 clones, around 90% found once. This CDR3 is 15 amino acids long. Germline V CDR1 and CDR2: MNHNS, SASEGT. V shed 5 bases, J shed 0 bases, and the junction held 3 bases outside the gene matches. A remark on this clone: Antigen specificity is unknown.

Material for sequencing was PBMCs. This chain uses TRBV6-1 with TRBJ1-3; the match to TRBD1 covers 8 bases. The receptor's source is a woman under 30 in good health and CMV-seropositive. The DNA for the CDR3 is TGTGCCAGCAGTCAGGACAGGGCCTCTGGAAACACCATATATTTT. As protein: CASSQDRASGNTIYF.